This entry lists 9 T cell receptor beta chains sequenced from one sample in a study of regulatory and conventional T cells in RAG deficiency. Sequenced by immunoSEQ multiplex PCR; TCRdb stores in-frame clones only, minus some. The repertoire holds some 28,000 clones, with just over 90% as singletons. Genomic DNA came from blood regulatory T cells gated CD4+ CD25-high CD127-low. This same sample was also taken into another study, of regulatory T cells. According to that study: Amplification used 52 TRBV primers and 13 TRBJ primers.

The sample taken for sequencing was Tregs sorted from blood. The receptors come from a human donor in good health.

The chain recombines TRBV7-9 with TRBJ1-1; unclear D gene. CDR1 is SEHNR and CDR2 is FQNEAQ in the germline V gene (reference sequence). CDR3 size: 13 residues. Trimming cost V 4 bases and J 4 bases, with 10 bases left between them. Here the CDR3 reads CASSSYGSTEAFF. CDR3 in DNA: TGTGCCAGCAGCTCCTACGGGAGCACTGAAGCTTTCTTT.

This sequence joins TRBV5-1 and TRBJ2-1, with 9 nucleotides matching TRBD2. Germline V CDR1 and CDR2: SGHRS, YFSETQ. V lost 7 bases to trimming and J lost 12 bases; unmatched junction nucleotides: 23. This CDR3 comprises 17 residues. Written as DNA, the CDR3 is TGCGCCAGCGGAAGGTTAAACGGTTCTAGCGGGAATAGGAGGCAGTTCTTC. Amino acids: CASGRLNGSSGNRRQFF.

CDR3 region: CASSDTGVGDEKLFF. DNA for the CDR3: TGCGCCAGCAGTGATACAGGGGTTGGAGATGAAAAACTGTTTTTT. The chain uses TRBV10-2 and TRBJ1-4, with 7 bases matching TRBD1. Unmatched junction bases numbered 7, after V lost 3 bases and J lost 6 bases. The CDR3 length is 15 residues. From germline, CDR1 is WSHSY and CDR2 SAAADI.

V is TRBV5-1 and J is TRBJ2-5; 11 bases agree with TRBD1. V trimming: 5 bases; J trimming: 1 base; junction bases outside the gene matches: 10. There are 17 residues in the CDR3. Germline V gene sequence: CDR1 SGHRS, CDR2 YFSETQ. The CDR3 region is CASRHGQGADAQETQYF. CDR3 DNA sequence: TGCGCCAGCAGACATGGACAGGGGGCCGATGCCCAAGAGACCCAGTACTTC.

This clone showed up just once. V and J are TRBV5-1 and TRBJ1-2, with D perhaps matching TRBD1 (5 bases). The CDR3 runs to 14 residues. Germline loops: CDR1 SGHRS, CDR2 YFSETQ. V was shortened by 0 bases and J by 4 bases, with 10 bases between the two germline ends. The CDR3, as DNA: TGCGCCAGCAGCTTGGGGGACGGACCCTATGGCTACACCTTC. Protein sequence: CASSLGDGPYGYTF.

The gene calls are TRBV30 and TRBJ1-1; D gene unclear. V lost 2 bases and J 12 bases, leaving 13 bases between the germline ends. CDR3 length: 11 residues. CDR1 is GTSNPN and CDR2 is SVGIG in the germline V gene (reference sequence). CDR3 coding DNA: TGTGCCTGGAGTCTGGTCCCCCGGACTTTCTTT. This gives the protein CAWSLVPRTFF.

This chain connects TRBV6-5 to TRBJ1-4; D gene unclear. Germline V gives CDR1 MNHEY, CDR2 SVGAGI. This CDR3 is built from 14 residues. The ends were cut back, 4 bases at V and 5 bases at J, with 11 bases in the middle. The CDR3 nucleotides are TGTGCCAGCAGTTTTGTGGGTCCCAATGAAAAACTGTTTTTT. Translation: CASSFVGPNEKLFF.

This rearrangement joins TRBV7-9 to TRBJ1-1; TRBD1 is a possible D gene (6 bases). CDR1 is SEHNR, CDR2 FQNEAQ, per germline (reference sequence). The CDR3 totals 15 residues. The ends were cut back, 5 bases at V and 6 bases at J, with 19 bases in the middle. The CDR3 is CASSPHTGGTAEAFF. The CDR3 coding sequence is TGTGCCAGCAGCCCACATACGGGGGGCACTGCTGAAGCTTTCTTT.

The gene calls are TRBV9 and TRBJ2-5; 9 nucleotides align to TRBD2. The CDR3 loop spans 16 amino acids. Germline assignment: CDR1 SGDLS and CDR2 YYNGEE. The V gene end was trimmed by 3 bases and the J gene end by 4 bases; junction bases not matched to a gene: 10. CDR3 sequence: CASSALAGDRGETQYF. DNA for the CDR3: TGTGCCAGCAGCGCTTTAGCGGGGGATAGAGGAGAGACCCAGTACTTC.